The entry that follows covers one T cell receptor beta chain sequence. The data were taken from a study of cytomegalovirus exposure and HLA in healthy donors. This CDR3 is 13 amino acids long. V dropped 5 bases and J dropped 9 bases, with 11 bases sitting between them. Per the germline V gene, CDR1 is SGHTA and CDR2 is FQGNSA. Primers: 60 Vbeta forward and 13 Jbeta reverse. TCRdb keeps only in-frame clones here, not all; method: immunoSEQ multiplex PCR. The table has about 170,000 clones, around 78% seen once; the top ten hold around 13%. The sample comprised PBMCs. The receptor comes from a woman aged 45-65 years in good health and CMV-seropositive. The V and J genes are TRBV7-2 and TRBJ1-6; D remains unclear. The CDR3 bases are TGTGCCAGCAGCCTAGGACCAGGTTCACCCCTCCACTTT. Amino acid sequence: CASSLGPGSPLHF.